The clone carrying this T cell receptor beta chain is categorized as medium-sized. No antigen is known for it. The source of the sample is a study of spatial heterogeneity in lung cancer. Overall study findings and caveats: Counts of expanded intratumoral alpha and beta TCRs tracked tumor mutation counts.

TCRdb independently ran MiXCR on the 5' RACE reads; one entry per CDR3 protein. The table lists approximately 23,000 distinct CDR3 sequences, about 4.4% of them singletons. Time point noted: sample taken at primary tumor resection. This specimen was lung tumor tissue, taken at surgery. This receptor was taken from a male donor with early-stage non-small cell lung cancer.

The CDR3 coding sequence is TGTGCCAGCAGCTTAGGCGGTCCGGGGACCGGGGAGCTGTTTTTT. Its translation is CASSLGGPGTGELFF. The chain joins TRBV5-4 to TRBJ2-2; D may be TRBD2 (5 bases). Trimming stripped 2 bases from V and 5 bases from J, with 13 bases between. This CDR3 contains 15 residues. CDR1 is SGHNT, CDR2 YYREEE, per germline (reference sequence).